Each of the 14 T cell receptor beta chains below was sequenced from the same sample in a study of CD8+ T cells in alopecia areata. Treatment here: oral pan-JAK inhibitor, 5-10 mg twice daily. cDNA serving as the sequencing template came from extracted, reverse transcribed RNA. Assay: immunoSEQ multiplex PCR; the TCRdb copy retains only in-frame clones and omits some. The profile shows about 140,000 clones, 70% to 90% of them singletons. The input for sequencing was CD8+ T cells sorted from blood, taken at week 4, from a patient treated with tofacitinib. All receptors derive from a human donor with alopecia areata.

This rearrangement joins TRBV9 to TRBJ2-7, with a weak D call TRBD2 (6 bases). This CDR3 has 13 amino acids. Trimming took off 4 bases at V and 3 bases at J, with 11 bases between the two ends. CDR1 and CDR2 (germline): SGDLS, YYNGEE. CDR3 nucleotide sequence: TGTGCCAGCAGCCAGGGACTTCTCTACGAGCAGTACTTC. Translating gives CASSQGLLYEQYF.

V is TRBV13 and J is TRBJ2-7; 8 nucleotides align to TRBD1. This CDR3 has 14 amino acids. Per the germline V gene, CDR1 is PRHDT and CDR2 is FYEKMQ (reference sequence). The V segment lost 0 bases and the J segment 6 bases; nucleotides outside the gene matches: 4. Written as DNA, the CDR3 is TGTGCCAGCAGCTTAGGGGACAGGGTCGGCGAGCAGTACTTC. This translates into CASSLGDRVGEQYF.

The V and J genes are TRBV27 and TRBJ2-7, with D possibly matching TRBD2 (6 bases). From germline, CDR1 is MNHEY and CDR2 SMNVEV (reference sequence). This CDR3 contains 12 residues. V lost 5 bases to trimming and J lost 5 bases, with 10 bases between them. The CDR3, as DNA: TGTGCCAGCAGTCGACTAGGTGACGAGCAGTACTTC. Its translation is CASSRLGDEQYF.

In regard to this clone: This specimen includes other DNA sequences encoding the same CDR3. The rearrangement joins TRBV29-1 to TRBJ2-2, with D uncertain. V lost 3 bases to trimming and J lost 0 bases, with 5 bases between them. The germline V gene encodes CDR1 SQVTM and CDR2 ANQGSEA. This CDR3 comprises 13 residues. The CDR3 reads CSVEQANTGELFF. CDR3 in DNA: TGCAGCGTTGAGCAGGCGAACACCGGGGAGCTGTTTTTT.

This CDR3 is CAVRGRDTGELFF. CDR3 nucleotide sequence: TGTGCCGTGAGGGGGCGGGACACCGGGGAGCTGTTTTTT. The J gene is TRBJ2-2, the V gene TRBV25-1, with 7 bases fitting TRBD1. CDR3 size: 13 residues. CDR1 and CDR2 (germline): MGHDK, SYGVNS. V lost 11 bases to trimming and J lost 3 bases; unmatched junction nucleotides: 6.

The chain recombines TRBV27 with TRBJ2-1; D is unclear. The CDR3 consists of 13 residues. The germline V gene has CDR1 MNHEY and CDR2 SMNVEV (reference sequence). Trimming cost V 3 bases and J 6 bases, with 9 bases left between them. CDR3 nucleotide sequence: TGTGCCAGCAGTTTTCGGGCCGCCAATGAGCAGTTCTTC. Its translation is CASSFRAANEQFF.

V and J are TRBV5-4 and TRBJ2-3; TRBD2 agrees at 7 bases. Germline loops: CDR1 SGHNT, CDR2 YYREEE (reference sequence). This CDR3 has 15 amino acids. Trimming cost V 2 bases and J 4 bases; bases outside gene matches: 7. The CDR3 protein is CASSFSGRQPDTQYF. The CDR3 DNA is TGTGCCAGCAGCTTTAGCGGGCGCCAGCCAGATACGCAGTATTTT.

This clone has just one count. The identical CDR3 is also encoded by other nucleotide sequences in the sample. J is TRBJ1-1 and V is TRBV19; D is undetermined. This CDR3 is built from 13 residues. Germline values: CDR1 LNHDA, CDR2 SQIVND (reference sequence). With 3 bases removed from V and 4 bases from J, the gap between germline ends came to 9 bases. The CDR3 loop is CASSIGRGTEAFF. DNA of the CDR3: TGTGCCAGTAGTATTGGCCGCGGCACTGAAGCTTTCTTT.

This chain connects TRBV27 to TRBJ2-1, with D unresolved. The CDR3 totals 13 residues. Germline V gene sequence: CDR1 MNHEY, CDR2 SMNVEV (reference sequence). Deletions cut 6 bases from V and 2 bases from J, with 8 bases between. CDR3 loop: CASRSRAYNEQFF. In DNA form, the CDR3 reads TGTGCCAGCAGGTCAAGGGCCTACAATGAGCAGTTCTTC.

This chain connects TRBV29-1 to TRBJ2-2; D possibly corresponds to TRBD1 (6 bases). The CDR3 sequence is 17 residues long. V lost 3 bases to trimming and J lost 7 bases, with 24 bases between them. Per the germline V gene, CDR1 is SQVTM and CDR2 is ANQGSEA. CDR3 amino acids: CSVETLQGPLRDGELFF. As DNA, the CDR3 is TGCAGCGTTGAGACCTTACAGGGCCCCCTGAGGGACGGGGAGCTGTTTTTT.

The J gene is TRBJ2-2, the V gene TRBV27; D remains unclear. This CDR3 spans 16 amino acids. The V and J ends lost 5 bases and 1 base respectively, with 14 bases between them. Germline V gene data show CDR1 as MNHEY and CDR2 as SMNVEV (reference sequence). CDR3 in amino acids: CASSDIMALNTGELFF. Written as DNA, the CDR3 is TGTGCCAGCAGTGATATTATGGCCTTGAACACCGGGGAGCTGTTTTTT.

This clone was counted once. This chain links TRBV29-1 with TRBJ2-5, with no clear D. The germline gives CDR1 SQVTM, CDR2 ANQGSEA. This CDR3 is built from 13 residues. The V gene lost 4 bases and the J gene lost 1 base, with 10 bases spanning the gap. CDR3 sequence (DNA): TGCAGCGTTGTAGCCGTTCTCCAAGAGACCCAGTACTTC. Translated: CSVVAVLQETQYF. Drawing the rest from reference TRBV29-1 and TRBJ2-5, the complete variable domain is SAVISQKPSRDICQRGTSLTIQCQVDSQVTMMFWYRQQPGQSLTLIATANQGSEATYESGFVIDKFPISRPNLTFSTLTVSNMSPEDSSIYLCSVVAVLQETQYFGPGTRLLVL.

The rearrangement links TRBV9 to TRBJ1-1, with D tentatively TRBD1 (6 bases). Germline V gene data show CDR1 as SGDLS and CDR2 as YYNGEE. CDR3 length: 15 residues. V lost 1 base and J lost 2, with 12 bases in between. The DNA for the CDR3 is TGTGCCAGCAGCGTACGCCCCGGGACAAACACTGAAGCTTTCTTT. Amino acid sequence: CASSVRPGTNTEAFF. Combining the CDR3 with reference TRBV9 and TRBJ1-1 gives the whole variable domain DSGVTQTPKHLITATGQRVTLRCSPRSGDLSVYWYQQSLDQGLQFLIQYYNGEERAKGNILERFSAQQFPDLHSELNLSSLELGDSALYFCASSVRPGTNTEAFFGQGTRLTVV.

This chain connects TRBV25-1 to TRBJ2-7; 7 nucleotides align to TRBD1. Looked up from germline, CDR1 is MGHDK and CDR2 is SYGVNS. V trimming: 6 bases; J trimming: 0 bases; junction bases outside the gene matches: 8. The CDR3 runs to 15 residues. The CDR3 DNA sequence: TGTGCCAGCAGGCCCCGGGACAGCTTCTCCTACGAGCAGTACTTC. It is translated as CASRPRDSFSYEQYF.